Listed below are T cell receptor beta chains from one sample, sequenced in a study of OX40 agonist ivuxolimab in advanced cancers. Libraries were prepared by immunoSEQ multiplex PCR; TCRdb keeps only in-frame clonotypes and omits some of them. The table lists about 18,000 clones, roughly 80% of them singletons, with 35% to 55% in the top ten. The sample consisted of CD4+ or CD8+ T cells sorted from blood, taken in a trial of the OX40 agonist ivuxolimab. Receptor source: an adult with an advanced solid tumor such as melanoma, head and neck, liver or kidney cancer. Each CDR3 is given with its conserved first and last residue. Fields, in order: J gene, V gene, clone size, D gene, CDR3 DNA, CDR3 protein. The D gene is left open where the match is weak. Clone size is given for some rows only: seen once, a few or many times, or a class if the clone is expanded.

>TRBJ2-7|TRBV7-2|-|-
TGTGCCAGCAGCTTAGGACCCCACGAGCAGTACTTC
CASSLGPHEQYF
>TRBJ2-5|TRBV2|-|TRBD2
TGTGCCAGCAGTGACTCGGCGGGACTATGGGAGACCCAGTACTTC
CASSDSAGLWETQYF
>TRBJ1-2|TRBV27|-|-
TGTGCCAGCAGTTCGCGACTGGGGGGTGGTGACTATGGCTACACCTTC
CASSSRLGGGDYGYTF
>TRBJ1-1|TRBV7-6|-|-
TGTGCCAGCAGCCCGGAGGGGTCGAACACTGAAGCTTTCTTT
CASSPEGSNTEAFF
>TRBJ1-2|TRBV2|-|-
TGTGCCAGCAGCGCCGGGAGCTCCCGCGGGAGCTATGGCTACACCTTC
CASSAGSSRGSYGYTF
>TRBJ2-3|TRBV9|-|TRBD1
TGTGCCAGCAGCGACAGGGGCCGAGGGATGGATACGCAGTATTTT
CASSDRGRGMDTQYF
>TRBJ2-5|TRBV4-1|-|-
TGCGCCAGCAGCTCTACAGGGTCTGGGGAGACCCAGTACTTC
CASSSTGSGETQYF
>TRBJ1-6|TRBV11-2|few|TRBD1
TGTGCCAGCAGCATAACAGGGGCAAATTCACCCCTCCACTTT
CASSITGANSPLHF
>TRBJ1-5|TRBV30|medium-sized|TRBD1
TGTGCCTGGAGTGAAGGGACAGTTTATAGCAATCAGCCCCAGCATTTT
CAWSEGTVYSNQPQHF
>TRBJ1-6|TRBV6-5|-|TRBD1
TGTGCCAGCAGTTACTCACCAGGGGGGTATAATTCACCCCTCCACTTT
CASSYSPGGYNSPLHF
>TRBJ2-3|TRBV9|-|-
TGTGCCAGCAGCCCCCTAGGGGGACCCGGGGCAGATACGCAGTATTTT
CASSPLGGPGADTQYF
>TRBJ1-1|TRBV11-3|-|TRBD1
TGTGCCAGCAGCTCCAGGGACAGTATGAACACTGAAGCTTTCTTT
CASSSRDSMNTEAFF
>TRBJ2-3|TRBV5-8|-|TRBD2
TGTGCCAGCAGCTTGGGGACTAGCGGGGAGTCAGATACGCAGTATTTT
CASSLGTSGESDTQYF
>TRBJ2-7|TRBV19|-|-
TGTGCCAGTTCGGACAGCGCCTACGAGCAGTACTTC
CASSDSAYEQYF
>TRBJ1-1|TRBV9|-|TRBD1
TGTGCCAGCAGCCCCTCCGGACAGGGTCTGAACACTGAAGCTTTCTTT
CASSPSGQGLNTEAFF
>TRBJ2-7|TRBV19|-|TRBD1
TGTGCCAGTAGTATGATCCTTAGACAGGGCTATCCCTACGAGCAGTACTTC
CASSMILRQGYPYEQYF
>TRBJ1-1|TRBV18|-|TRBD1
TGTGCCAGCTCACGGGACAGGGAGGGTGAAGCTTTCTTT
CASSRDREGEAFF
>TRBJ1-2|TRBV5-5|-|-
TGTGCCAGCAGCTGGGGGGCAACAGGAATCAAGGACAGTACCCTTGGCTACACCTTC
CASSWGATGIKDSTLGYTF
>TRBJ1-1|TRBV9|-|-
TGTGCCAGCAGCCTCGGGGTGAGCACTGAAGCTTTCTTT
CASSLGVSTEAFF
>TRBJ1-4|TRBV9|few|-
TGTGCCAGCAGCGTCTCAGCAGTCTTCGGGGCTAATGAAAAACTGTTTTTT
CASSVSAVFGANEKLFF
>TRBJ2-7|TRBV7-9|-|-
TGTGCCACTGGGGTACTCTACGAGCAGTACTTC
CATGVLYEQYF
>TRBJ2-2|TRBV28|-|-
TGTGCCAGCAGGCCGGGGGGCCGCGACACCGGGGAGCTGTTTTTT
CASRPGGRDTGELFF
>TRBJ2-3|TRBV6-4|-|TRBD2
TGTGCCAGCAGTGAGGTTGGGGAGGGGTCGCAGTATTTT
CASSEVGEGSQYF
>TRBJ2-5|TRBV9|few|TRBD2
TGTGCCAGCAGCGCGCGGGGGTACCAAGAGACCCAGTACTTC
CASSARGYQETQYF
>TRBJ2-3|TRBV29-1|few|TRBD1
TGCAGCGTTGAGAACCCCTGGGACAGGGTCTTGGATACGCAGTATTTT
CSVENPWDRVLDTQYF
>TRBJ2-5|TRBV11-2|-|TRBD1
TGTGCCAGCAGCTCCAGGGGGCCCCCAACCCAGTACTTC
CASSSRGPPTQYF
>TRBJ2-1|TRBV7-3|-|-
TGTGCCAGCAGCTTAACGGGGGGCTCCTACAATGAGCAGTTCTTC
CASSLTGGSYNEQFF
>TRBJ2-3|TRBV5-5|-|-
TGTGCCACCCGAGACGGGCTGAGCACAGATACGCAGTATTTT
CATRDGLSTDTQYF
>TRBJ2-3|TRBV13|-|TRBD2
TGTGCCAGCAGCTGGGGGGGTCACACAGATACGCAGTATTTT
CASSWGGHTDTQYF
>TRBJ2-1|TRBV7-9|-|-
TGTGCCAGCAGGGGGGACATTTACAATGAGCAGTTCTTC
CASRGDIYNEQFF
>TRBJ2-7|TRBV7-9|-|-
TGTGCCAGCAGCTTTGGCGGGGGCAACTACGAGCAGTACTTC
CASSFGGGNYEQYF
>TRBJ2-1|TRBV6-6|-|-
TGTGCCAGCAGTGACGACAGGTCATACAATGAGCAGTTCTTC
CASSDDRSYNEQFF
>TRBJ2-5|TRBV19|-|-
TGTGCCAGTAGCATCGGCTTGTTCGAGACCCAGTACTTC
CASSIGLFETQYF
>TRBJ2-7|TRBV5-6|few|-
TGTGCCAGCAGCCCGCGGGATGGTAATTACGAGCAGTACTTC
CASSPRDGNYEQYF